This entry is about one T cell receptor beta chain. Its antigen remains unidentified. This specimen belongs to a study of cytomegalovirus exposure and HLA in healthy donors. The overall study: The roughly 120 validation repertoires used the same platform as the approximately 620 first-cohort repertoires (as reported by a later analysis).

The donors were members of the roughly 130-subject validation cohort (separate from the roughly 670-subject first cohort). This table comes from immunoSEQ multiplex PCR, and its TCRdb copy is limited to in-frame clones, with some not included. The table shows about 250,000 clones, with approximately 87% occurring only once. Whole-study findings and limits: In vitro, three CMV-associated chains proved specific for CMV antigens.

The CDR3 runs 16 residues. Germline V gene data show CDR1 as MRHNA and CDR2 as SNTAGT. The V end was cut by 4 bases, the J end by 0 bases, with 13 bases between. The TCR was taken from a man in his late teens or twenties in good health and CMV-seronegative. This rearrangement joins TRBV6-4 to TRBJ2-1; D possibly corresponds to TRBD2 (6 bases). The sample was PBMCs. The CDR3 sequence is CASSVLSGSSYNEQFF. The CDR3 DNA reads TGTGCCAGCAGTGTCCTCTCCGGGAGCTCCTACAATGAGCAGTTCTTC.